These 20 T cell receptor beta chains were all obtained from the same sample, sequenced in a study of blood T cell repertoires in COVID-19. The table came from immunoSEQ multiplex PCR; TCRdb's copy has only in-frame clones and leaves some out. The table records 250,000 to 300,000 clones, roughly 91% of them present only once. The sequencing sample was made of PBMCs or T cells enriched from blood (not recorded which). The receptors come from a woman between 55 and 75 years old in a cohort exposed to, infected with or recovered from COVID-19 (not recorded which).

The V gene is TRBV24-1, the J gene TRBJ2-7; the match to TRBD1 covers 10 bases. This CDR3 spans 14 amino acids. Germline V gives CDR1 KGHDR, CDR2 SFDVKD. Losses at the gene ends were 7 bases for V and 2 bases for J; bases not matched to a gene: 4. Here the CDR3 DNA reads TGTGCCACCAGCCGGGACAGGGGTACCTACGAGCAGTACTTC. It specifies CATSRDRGTYEQYF.

CDR3 DNA: TGTGCCACCAGTGATTCTAGGGGGCTGGACACCAAAAACATTCAGTACTTC. This sequence encodes CATSDSRGLDTKNIQYF. V and J are TRBV24-1 and TRBJ2-4; 7 nucleotides align to TRBD1. The CDR3 totals 17 residues. Germline V gives CDR1 KGHDR, CDR2 SFDVKD. V was clipped by 2 bases and J by 2 bases; unmatched bases: 8.

The rearrangement links TRBV7-3 to TRBJ2-3; 9 bases match TRBD2. V gave up 5 bases and J gave up 4 bases; unmatched junction bases: 7. Germline CDR1 reads SGHTA; CDR2 reads FQGTGA. The CDR3 has 15 amino acids. The CDR3 DNA follows: TGTGCCAGCAGCACCACTAGCGGGTGGTCAGATACGCAGTATTTT. This encodes CASSTTSGWSDTQYF.

V gene TRBV2 combines with J gene TRBJ1-6; the D is unclear. The CDR3 contains 12 residues. The germline V and J ends were trimmed by 5 bases and 7 bases, with 6 bases remaining between them. Germline V gene sequence: CDR1 SNHLY, CDR2 FYNNEI. CDR3 nucleotide sequence: TGTGCCAGCAGTTATGAGAATTCACCCCTCCACTTT. Translated, it gives CASSYENSPLHF.

This sequence joins TRBV7-2 and TRBJ2-3; TRBD2 agrees at 12 bases. The CDR3 totals 17 residues. J was trimmed by 0 bases and V by 1 base; bases with no gene match: 2. Germline values: CDR1 SGHTA, CDR2 FQGNSA. The chain's CDR3 is CASSLELAGGSTDTQYF. DNA for the CDR3: TGTGCCAGCAGCTTAGAACTAGCGGGAGGAAGCACAGATACGCAGTATTTT. Full variable domain (remainder filled in from reference TRBV7-2 and TRBJ2-3): GAGVSQSPSNKVTEKGKDVELRCDPISGHTALYWYRQSLGQGLEFLIYFQGNSAPDKSGLPSDRFSAERTGGSVSTLTIQRTQQEDSAVYLCASSLELAGGSTDTQYFGPGTRLTVL.

CDR3 nucleotide sequence: TGTGCCACCAGCACCAGGGACAGGATGAACACTGAAGCTTTCTTT. Its translation is CATSTRDRMNTEAFF. This chain joins TRBV15 and TRBJ1-1; 8 bases line up with TRBD1. The CDR3 is made up of 15 amino acids. Per germline, CDR1 LNHNV and CDR2 YYDKDF (reference sequence). With V trimmed by 4 bases and J by 0 bases, 4 bases remained unmatched.

This chain uses TRBV5-3 with TRBJ2-1, with 13 bases aligning to TRBD2. TRBV5-3 is sorted into the ORF group, with uncertain function. This CDR3 region has 16 residues. V shed 2 bases and J 8 bases; nucleotides not matched to a gene: 7. The CDR3 DNA reads as TGTGCCAGAAGCTTCTGGACTAGCGGGAGTTTATATGAGCAGTTCTTC. It specifies CARSFWTSGSLYEQFF.

The gene calls are TRBV6-1 and TRBJ2-7, with a possible D match to TRBD2 (6 bases). This CDR3 is built from 15 residues. The germline gives CDR1 MNHNS, CDR2 SASEGT. V gave up 4 bases and J gave up 0 bases, with 13 bases separating them. CDR3 region: CASSGDWNPSYEQYF. CDR3 sequence (DNA): TGTGCCAGCAGTGGGGACTGGAACCCCTCCTACGAGCAGTACTTC.

The genes are TRBV7-2 and TRBJ1-1; D is uncertain. The CDR3 is made up of 15 amino acids. V lost 1 base and J lost 4, with 13 bases in between. Germline loops: CDR1 SGHTA, CDR2 FQGNSA. DNA for the CDR3: TGTGCCAGCAGCTTAGGGTCGGGGTCGGGCACTGAAGCTTTCTTT. Amino acid sequence: CASSLGSGSGTEAFF.

The V and J genes are TRBV6-5 and TRBJ1-1, with D tentatively TRBD1 (6 bases). V was trimmed by 7 bases and J by 1 base, leaving 13 bases between them. This CDR3 spans 14 amino acids. Looked up from germline, CDR1 is MNHEY and CDR2 is SVGAGI. The CDR3 DNA is TGTGCCAGCATCCCCGGGGGGCGGAACACTGAAGCTTTCTTT. Its translation: CASIPGGRNTEAFF.

V is TRBV11-2 and J is TRBJ2-3, with a weak D call TRBD2 (6 bases). Between the trimmed V and J ends, which lost 6 bases and 2 bases, there was a span of 24 bases. This CDR3 has 18 amino acids. Germline assignment: CDR1 SGHAT and CDR2 FQNNGV. CDR3: CASRPRAPRRDVTDTQYF. CDR3 in DNA: TGTGCCAGCAGACCTCGAGCCCCAAGGCGGGATGTCACAGATACGCAGTATTTT.

V usage is TRBV27 and J usage is TRBJ1-5; D is unclear. Trimming removed 6 bases at V and 0 bases at J, with 12 bases between. CDR1 and CDR2 from the germline V gene are MNHEY and SMNVEV (reference sequence). The length of the CDR3 is 15 residues. The DNA for the CDR3 is TGTGCCAGCAGCCCCTCCGTTTATAGCAATCAGCCCCAGCATTTT. Translated, it gives CASSPSVYSNQPQHF.

The genes are TRBV6-2 or TRBV6-3 and TRBJ2-2; TRBD2 might be the D (6 bases). V was shortened by 5 bases and J by 10 bases, with 17 bases between the two germline ends. Germline V CDR1 and CDR2: MNHEY, SVGEGT. The CDR3 extends over 14 amino acids. CDR3 sequence: CASSATIIAAELFF. In nucleotides, the CDR3 is TGTGCCAGCAGTGCTACCATAATAGCGGCGGAGCTGTTTTTT.

The V call is TRBV7-8, the J call TRBJ2-7; 10 bases match TRBD2. After removal of 5 bases from V and 0 bases from J, the junction contained 4 bases not matched to a gene. Germline lookup yields CDR1 SGHVS and CDR2 FQNEAQ. The CDR3 sequence is 15 residues long. Here the CDR3 reads CASSVRLAGSYEQYF. As DNA, the CDR3 is TGTGCCAGCAGCGTCAGACTAGCGGGCTCCTACGAGCAGTACTTC.

The rearrangement joins TRBV9 to TRBJ1-6; D unclear. Trimming took off 0 bases at V and 7 bases at J, with 11 bases between the two ends. This CDR3 is built from 15 residues. The germline V gene has CDR1 SGDLS and CDR2 YYNGEE. The DNA for the CDR3 is TGTGCCAGCAGCGTAGGGAGGGAGAGGAATTCACCCCTCCACTTT. It yields the protein CASSVGRERNSPLHF.

V usage is TRBV2 and J usage is TRBJ1-1; 11 nucleotides align to TRBD1. With V trimmed by 6 bases and J by 4 bases, 10 bases remained unmatched. The germline V gene has CDR1 SNHLY and CDR2 FYNNEI. The CDR3 has 16 residues. This CDR3 reads CASRRTGGAAGTEAFF. CDR3 DNA: TGTGCCAGCAGACGGACAGGGGGCGCCGCAGGCACTGAAGCTTTCTTT.

A few counts support this clone. The chain combines TRBV15 with TRBJ2-7; maybe TRBD2 (6 bases). V lost 3 bases and J 1 base, leaving 7 bases between the germline ends. Germline V CDR1 and CDR2: LNHNV, YYDKDF (reference sequence). The CDR3 totals 13 residues. CDR3 bases: TGTGCCACCAGCAGGGGAGGATCCTACGAGCAGTACTTC. This translates into CATSRGGSYEQYF.

The gene calls are TRBV27 and TRBJ1-5; 9 positions match TRBD1. The germline V gene has CDR1 MNHEY and CDR2 SMNVEV (reference sequence). The V gene end was trimmed by 4 bases and the J gene end by 7 bases; junction bases not matched to a gene: 11. The CDR3 is 16 amino acids. The CDR3 sequence is CASSSATGGGGQPQHF. CDR3 nucleotide sequence: TGTGCCAGCAGTTCCGCCACAGGGGGCGGAGGGCAGCCCCAGCATTTT.

V usage is TRBV11-3 and J usage is TRBJ2-2, with TRBD2 as a possible D gene (6 bases). CDR3 length: 15 amino acids. Germline V gene sequence: CDR1 SGHNT, CDR2 YENEEA. V shed 3 bases and J shed 1 base, with 9 bases lying between them. The DNA for the CDR3 is TGTGCCAGCAGCTTTCGGGGACTGAACACCGGGGAGCTGTTTTTT. Translated: CASSFRGLNTGELFF. Variable domain in full (rest from reference TRBV11-3 and TRBJ2-2): EAGVVQSPRYKIIEKKQPVAFWCNPISGHNTLYWYLQNLGQGPELLIRYENEEAVDDSQLPKDRFSAERLKGVDSTLKIQPAELGDSAVYLCASSFRGLNTGELFFGEGSRLTVL.

There are many counts of this clone. CDR3: CASSFQGNQPQHF. The CDR3 DNA is TGCGCCAGCAGCTTTCAGGGCAATCAGCCCCAGCATTTT. This chain connects TRBV5-1 to TRBJ1-5; D is undetermined. Trimming stripped 2 bases from V and 2 bases from J, with 5 bases between. Per the germline V gene, CDR1 is SGHRS and CDR2 is YFSETQ. The CDR3 runs to 13 residues.